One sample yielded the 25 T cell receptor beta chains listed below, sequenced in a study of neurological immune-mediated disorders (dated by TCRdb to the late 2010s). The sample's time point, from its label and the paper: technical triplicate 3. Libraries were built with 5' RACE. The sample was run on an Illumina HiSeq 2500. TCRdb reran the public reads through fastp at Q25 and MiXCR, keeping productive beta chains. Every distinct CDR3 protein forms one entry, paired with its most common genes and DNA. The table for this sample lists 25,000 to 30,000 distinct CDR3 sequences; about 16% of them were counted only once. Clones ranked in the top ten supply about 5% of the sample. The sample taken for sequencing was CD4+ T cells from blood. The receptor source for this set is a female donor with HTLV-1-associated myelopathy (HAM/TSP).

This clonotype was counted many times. DNA for the CDR3: TGTGCCAGCAGTCGGGGGGGGCCGGGCACAGATACGCAGTATTTT. This codes for CASSRGGPGTDTQYF. The chain carries TRBV28 and TRBJ2-3, with 8 bases lining up with TRBD2. The CDR3 spans 15 residues. Germline V lookup: CDR1 MDHEN, CDR2 SYDVKM. The J segment lost 1 base and the V segment lost 5 bases, leaving 5 bases of the junction unmatched.

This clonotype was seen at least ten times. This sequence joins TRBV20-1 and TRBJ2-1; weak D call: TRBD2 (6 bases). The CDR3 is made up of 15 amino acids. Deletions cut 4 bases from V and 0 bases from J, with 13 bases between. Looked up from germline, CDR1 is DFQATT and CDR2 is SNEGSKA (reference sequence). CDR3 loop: CSATQLARSYNEQFF. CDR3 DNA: TGCAGTGCTACCCAGCTAGCGCGCTCCTACAATGAGCAGTTCTTC.

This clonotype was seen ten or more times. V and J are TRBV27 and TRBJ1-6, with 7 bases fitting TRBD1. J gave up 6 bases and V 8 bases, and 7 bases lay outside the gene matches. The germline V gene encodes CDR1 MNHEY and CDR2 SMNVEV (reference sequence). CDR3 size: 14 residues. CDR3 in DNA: TGTGCCAGCGGATCGACAGGGCCTAATTCACCCCTCCACTTT. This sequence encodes CASGSTGPNSPLHF.

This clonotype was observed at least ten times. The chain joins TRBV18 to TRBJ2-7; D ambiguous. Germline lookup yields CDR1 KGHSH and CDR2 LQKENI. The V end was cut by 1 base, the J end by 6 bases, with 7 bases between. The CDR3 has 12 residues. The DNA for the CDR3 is TGTGCCAGCTCACCACGAGGCGGCGAGCAGTACTTC. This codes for CASSPRGGEQYF.

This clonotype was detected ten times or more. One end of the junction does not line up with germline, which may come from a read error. This CDR3 reads CASSDSGGLNTGELFF. The DNA of the CDR3 is TGTGCCAGCAGTGACTCGGGGGGACTGAACACCGGGGAGCTGTTTTTT. This chain joins TRBV6-6 and TRBJ2-2; 7 nucleotides align to TRBD2. Germline CDR1 MNHNY, CDR2 SVGAGI (reference sequence). The CDR3 is made up of 16 amino acids.

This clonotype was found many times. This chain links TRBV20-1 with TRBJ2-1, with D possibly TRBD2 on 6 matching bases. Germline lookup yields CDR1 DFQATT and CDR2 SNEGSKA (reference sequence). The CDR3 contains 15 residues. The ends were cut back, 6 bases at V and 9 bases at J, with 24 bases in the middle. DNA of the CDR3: TGCAGTGCCAGGAGGGCCGCGCTAGACGGAGCTGAGCAGTTCTTC. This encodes CSARRAALDGAEQFF.

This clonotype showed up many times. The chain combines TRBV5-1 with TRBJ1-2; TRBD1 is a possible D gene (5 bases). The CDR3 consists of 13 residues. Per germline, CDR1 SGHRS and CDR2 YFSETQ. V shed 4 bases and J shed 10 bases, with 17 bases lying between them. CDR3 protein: CASSPGADNDYTF. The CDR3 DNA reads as TGCGCCAGCAGCCCGGGTGCGGACAATGACTACACCTTC.

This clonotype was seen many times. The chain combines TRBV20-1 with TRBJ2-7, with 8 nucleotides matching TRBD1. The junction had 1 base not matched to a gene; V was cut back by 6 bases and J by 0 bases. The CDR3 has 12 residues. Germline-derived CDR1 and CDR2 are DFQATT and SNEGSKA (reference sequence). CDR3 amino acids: CSATGGSYEQYF. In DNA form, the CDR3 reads TGCAGTGCAACAGGGGGCTCCTACGAGCAGTACTTC.

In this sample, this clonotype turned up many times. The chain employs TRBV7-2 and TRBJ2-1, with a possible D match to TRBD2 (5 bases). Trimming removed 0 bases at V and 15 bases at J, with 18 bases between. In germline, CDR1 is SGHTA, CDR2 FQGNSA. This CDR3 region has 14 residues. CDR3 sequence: CASSLAATLGGMFF. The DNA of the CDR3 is TGTGCCAGCAGCTTAGCGGCCACACTAGGTGGCATGTTCTTC.

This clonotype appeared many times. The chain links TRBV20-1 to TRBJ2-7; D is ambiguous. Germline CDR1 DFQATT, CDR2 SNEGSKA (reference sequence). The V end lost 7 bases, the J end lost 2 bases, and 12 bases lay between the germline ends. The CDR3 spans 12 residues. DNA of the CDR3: TGCAGTGTCCCGAGGAGAGCCTACGAGCAGTACTTC. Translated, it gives CSVPRRAYEQYF.

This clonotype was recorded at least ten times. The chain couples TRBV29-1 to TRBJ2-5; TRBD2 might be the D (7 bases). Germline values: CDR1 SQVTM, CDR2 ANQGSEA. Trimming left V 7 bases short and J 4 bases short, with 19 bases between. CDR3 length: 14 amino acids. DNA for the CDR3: TGCAGCGCCAGTCCGGGGGGCGGGAGAGAGACCCAGTACTTC. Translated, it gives CSASPGGGRETQYF.

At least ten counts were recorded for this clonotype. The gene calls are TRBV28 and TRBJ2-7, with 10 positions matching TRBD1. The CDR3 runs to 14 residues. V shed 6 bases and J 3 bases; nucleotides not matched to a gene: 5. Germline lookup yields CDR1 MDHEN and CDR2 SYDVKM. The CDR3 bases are TGTGCCAGCAGGGGACAGGGGTATGTCTACGAGCAGTACTTC. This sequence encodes CASRGQGYVYEQYF.

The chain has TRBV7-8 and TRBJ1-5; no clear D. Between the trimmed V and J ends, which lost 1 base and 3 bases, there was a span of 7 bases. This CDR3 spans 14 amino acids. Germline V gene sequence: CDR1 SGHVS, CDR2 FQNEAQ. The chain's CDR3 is CASSLDSANQPQHF. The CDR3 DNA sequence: TGTGCCAGCAGCTTAGATTCAGCCAATCAGCCCCAGCATTTT.

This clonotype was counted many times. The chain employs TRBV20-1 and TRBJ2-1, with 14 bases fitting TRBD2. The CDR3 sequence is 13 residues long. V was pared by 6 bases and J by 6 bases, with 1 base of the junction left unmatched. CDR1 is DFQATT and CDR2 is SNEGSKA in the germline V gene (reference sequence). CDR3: CSAGLAGGNEQFF. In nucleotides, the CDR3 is TGCAGTGCCGGACTAGCGGGAGGCAATGAGCAGTTCTTC.

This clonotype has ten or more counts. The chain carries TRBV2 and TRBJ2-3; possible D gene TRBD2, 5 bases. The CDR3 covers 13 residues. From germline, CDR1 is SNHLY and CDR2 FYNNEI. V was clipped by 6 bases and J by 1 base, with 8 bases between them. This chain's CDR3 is CASRRTGTDTQYF. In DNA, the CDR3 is TGTGCCAGCAGACGGACTGGCACAGATACGCAGTATTTT.

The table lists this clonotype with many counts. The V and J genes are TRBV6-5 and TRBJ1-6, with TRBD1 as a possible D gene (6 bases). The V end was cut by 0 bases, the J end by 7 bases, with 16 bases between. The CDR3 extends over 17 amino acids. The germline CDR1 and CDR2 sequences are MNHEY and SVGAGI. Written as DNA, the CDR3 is TGTGCCAGCAGTTACTCGTGGGTGGGGGGGGCGAATTCACCCCTCCACTTT. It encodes CASSYSWVGGANSPLHF.

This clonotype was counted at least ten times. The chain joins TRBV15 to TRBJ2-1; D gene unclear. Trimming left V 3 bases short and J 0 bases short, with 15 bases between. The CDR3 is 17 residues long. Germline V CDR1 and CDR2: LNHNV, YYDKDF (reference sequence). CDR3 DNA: TGTGCCACCAGCAGTCCCCTTACAATAAGCTCCTACAATGAGCAGTTCTTC. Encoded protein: CATSSPLTISSYNEQFF.

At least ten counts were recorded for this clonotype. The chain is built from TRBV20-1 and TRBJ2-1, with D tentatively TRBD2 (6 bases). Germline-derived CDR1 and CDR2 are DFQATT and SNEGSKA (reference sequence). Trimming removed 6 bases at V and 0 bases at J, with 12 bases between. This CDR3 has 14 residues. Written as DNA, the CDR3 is TGCAGTGCCCCCTTCGGGGGCTCCTACAATGAGCAGTTCTTC. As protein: CSAPFGGSYNEQFF.

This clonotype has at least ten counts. CDR3 nucleotide sequence: TGTGCCAGCAGCCCCCGCCAGTGGGGCCACGAGCAGTACTTC. It codes for CASSPRQWGHEQYF. The V call is TRBV7-2, the J call TRBJ2-7, with D possibly matching TRBD1 (5 bases). Deletions cut 5 bases from V and 5 bases from J, with 16 bases between. From germline, CDR1 is SGHTA and CDR2 FQGNSA. The CDR3 loop spans 14 amino acids.

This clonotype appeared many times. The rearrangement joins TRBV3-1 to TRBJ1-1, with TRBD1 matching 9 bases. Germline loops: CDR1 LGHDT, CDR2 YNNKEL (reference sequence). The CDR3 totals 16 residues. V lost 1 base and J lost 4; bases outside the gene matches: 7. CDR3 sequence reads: CASSQADRGLTTEAFF. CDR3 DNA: TGTGCCAGCAGCCAAGCCGACAGGGGGTTGACCACTGAAGCTTTCTTT. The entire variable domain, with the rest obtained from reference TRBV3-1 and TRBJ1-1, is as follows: DTAVSQTPKYLVTQMGNDKSIKCEQNLGHDTMYWYKQDSKKFLKIMFSYNNKELIINETVPNRFSPKSPDKAHLNLHINSLELGDSAVYFCASSQADRGLTTEAFFGQGTRLTVV.

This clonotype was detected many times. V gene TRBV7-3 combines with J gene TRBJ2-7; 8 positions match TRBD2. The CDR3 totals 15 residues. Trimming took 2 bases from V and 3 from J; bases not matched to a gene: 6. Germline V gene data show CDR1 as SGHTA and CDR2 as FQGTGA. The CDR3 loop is CASSLGSSGSYEQYF. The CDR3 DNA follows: TGTGCCAGCAGCTTAGGAAGCAGCGGGAGCTACGAGCAGTACTTC.

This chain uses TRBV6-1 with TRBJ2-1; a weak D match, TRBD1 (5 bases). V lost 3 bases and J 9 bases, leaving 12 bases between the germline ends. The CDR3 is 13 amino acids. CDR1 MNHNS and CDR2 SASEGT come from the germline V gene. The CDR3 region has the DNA TGTGCCAGCAGTGACCGAAGTAGGGGTGAGCAGTTCTTC. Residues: CASSDRSRGEQFF.

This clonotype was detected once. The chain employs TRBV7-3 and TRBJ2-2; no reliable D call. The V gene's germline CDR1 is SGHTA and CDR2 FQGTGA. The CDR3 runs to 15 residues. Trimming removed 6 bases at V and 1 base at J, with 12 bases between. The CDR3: CASRKGTQNTGELFF. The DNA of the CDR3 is TGTGCCAGCAGAAAGGGCACTCAGAACACCGGGGAGCTGTTTTTT.

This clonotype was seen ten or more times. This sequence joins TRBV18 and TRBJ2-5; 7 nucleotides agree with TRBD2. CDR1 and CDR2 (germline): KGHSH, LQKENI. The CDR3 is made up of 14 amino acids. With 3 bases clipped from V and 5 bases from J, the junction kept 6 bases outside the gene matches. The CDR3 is CASSPSSGLETQYF. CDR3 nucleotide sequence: TGTGCCAGCTCACCGTCTAGCGGTCTCGAGACCCAGTACTTC.

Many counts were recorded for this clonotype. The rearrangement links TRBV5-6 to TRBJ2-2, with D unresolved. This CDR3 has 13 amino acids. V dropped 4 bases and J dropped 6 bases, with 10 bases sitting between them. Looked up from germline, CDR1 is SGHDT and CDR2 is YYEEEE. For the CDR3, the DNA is TGTGCCAGCAGCCTGGATCGGGCCGGGGAGCTGTTTTTT. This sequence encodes CASSLDRAGELFF.